This TCR beta chain was sequenced during a study of radiotherapy plus CTLA-4 blockade in lung cancer. In the study overall: Disease control reached over 30%, with objective responses in 15% to 20%.

Note on this clone: Its specificity is not known.

Profiled with immunoSEQ multiplex PCR; TCRdb holds only in-frame clones, not every one. The sample lists approximately 95,000 clones, roughly four fifths occurring once. The CDR3 has 13 residues. Germline loops: CDR1 SGDLS, CDR2 YYNGEE. The ends lost 4 bases at V and 6 bases at J; junction bases unmatched: 6. Study-level results: Tumor-derived TCR clones expanded in blood after radiotherapy plus ipilimumab. Early shifts in blood T cell clones, with interferon-beta, reportedly predicted response best.

This TCR came from a human donor with non-small cell lung cancer who had a partial response to radiotherapy plus ipilimumab. This specimen was peripheral blood, taken from a patient treated with radiotherapy plus ipilimumab. J is TRBJ2-7 and V is TRBV9; 8 bases map to TRBD2. The chain's CDR3 is CASSLSGGSEQYF. The DNA of the CDR3 is TGTGCCAGCAGCCTCTCGGGGGGGTCCGAGCAGTACTTC.